Given below is one TCR beta chain in context. Its specificity is not known. This entry comes from a study of brain T cells in children with intractable seizures. Study observations and caveats: HCMV serostatus was not known, and viral specificity came from CDR3 similarity only. Pre-surgery blood may have been undersampled, hiding some clones.

As for time point: blood from clinic visit 5 months post-surgery; TSC patient then seizure free. Before surgery, patients took at least one anti-epileptic drug. Assay: immunoSEQ multiplex PCR; the TCRdb copy retains only in-frame clones and omits some. The data contain approximately 330,000 clones, nearly 95% of them seen just once; the ten biggest clones take up under 7%. The sequenced sample was peripheral blood, obtained around 5 months after surgery. The sequence came from a boy under two years old with tuberous sclerosis and intractable seizures.

The CDR3 DNA is TGTGCCAGCAGTAACGACAGGGGGAACAATGAGCAGTTCTTC. This sequence encodes CASSNDRGNNEQFF. V and J are TRBV6-5 and TRBJ2-1, with 9 nucleotides matching TRBD1. V gave up 5 bases and J gave up 5 bases; unmatched junction bases: 4. CDR3 length: 14 amino acids. Germline values: CDR1 MNHEY, CDR2 SVGAGI.